Sequencing of this T cell receptor beta chain was carried out in a study of CD8 T cells in Susac syndrome. Blood CD8+ and CD4+ T cells underwent high-throughput TCR beta sequencing. It was negative isolation that provided the CD8+ and CD4+ T cells, whereas TEMRA cells were enriched by FACS. RNA was extracted with the RNeasy kit, and a quantity of about 0.45 to 1 ug was reverse transcribed using random hexamers. Amplification of TCR beta CDR3 spanned 54 Vbeta and 13 Jbeta via immunoSEQ multiplex PCR. TCRdb independently ran MiXCR on the immunoSEQ multiplex PCR reads; one entry per CDR3 protein. The table lists 100,000 to 150,000 distinct CDR3 sequences, roughly 93% of them singletons, with roughly 0.3% in the top ten. Unmatched junction bases numbered 10, after V lost 4 bases and J lost 2 bases. Germline-derived CDR1 and CDR2 are KGHDR and SFDVKD. The CDR3 is 17 residues long.

This sequence joins TRBV24-1 and TRBJ2-3, with TRBD1 matching over 8 bases. The sequence derives from a human donor with multiple sclerosis. Sequenced input: CD8+ T cells from PBMCs. CDR3 sequence: CATSDLGQGLLTDTQYF. CDR3 nucleotides: TGTGCCACCAGTGACCTCGGACAGGGCCTCCTCACAGATACGCAGTATTTT.